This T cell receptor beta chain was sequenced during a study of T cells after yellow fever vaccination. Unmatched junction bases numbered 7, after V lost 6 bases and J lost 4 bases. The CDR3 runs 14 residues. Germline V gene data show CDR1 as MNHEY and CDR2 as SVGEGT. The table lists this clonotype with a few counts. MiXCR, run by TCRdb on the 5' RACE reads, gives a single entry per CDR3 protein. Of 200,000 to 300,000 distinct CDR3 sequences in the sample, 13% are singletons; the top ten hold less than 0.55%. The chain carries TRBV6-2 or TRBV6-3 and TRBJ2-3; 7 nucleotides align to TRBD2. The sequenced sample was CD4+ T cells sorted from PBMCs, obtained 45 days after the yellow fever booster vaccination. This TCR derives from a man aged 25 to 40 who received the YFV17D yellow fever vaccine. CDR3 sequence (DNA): TGTGCCAGCAGACGGGACTACGGGGCAGATACGCAGTATTTT. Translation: CASRRDYGADTQYF.